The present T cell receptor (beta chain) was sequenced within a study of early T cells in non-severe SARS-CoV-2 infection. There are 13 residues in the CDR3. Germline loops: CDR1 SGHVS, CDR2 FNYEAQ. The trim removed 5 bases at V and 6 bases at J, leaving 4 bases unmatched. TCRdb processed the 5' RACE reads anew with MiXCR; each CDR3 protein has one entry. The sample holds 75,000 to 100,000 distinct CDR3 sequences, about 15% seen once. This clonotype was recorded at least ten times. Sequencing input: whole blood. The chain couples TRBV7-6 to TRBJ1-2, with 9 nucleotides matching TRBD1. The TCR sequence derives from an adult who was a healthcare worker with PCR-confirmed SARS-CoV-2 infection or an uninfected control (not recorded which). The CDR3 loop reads CASSPDRGNGYTF. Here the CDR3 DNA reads TGTGCCAGCAGCCCGGACAGGGGAAATGGCTACACCTTC.